These 14 T cell receptor beta chains were all obtained from the same sample, sequenced in a study of blood T cell repertoires in COVID-19. The repertoire was sequenced with immunoSEQ multiplex PCR; TCRdb's copy has only in-frame clones and lacks some. The table records about 59,000 clones, roughly four fifths of them present only once. Sequencing input: peripheral blood. The receptors shown here come from a woman older than 75 with acute or convalescent COVID-19.

This clone has only one observation. The chain employs TRBV12-3 or TRBV12-4 and TRBJ2-7, with a possible D match to TRBD1 (5 bases). V lost 3 bases and J lost 2, with 8 bases in between. This CDR3 is built from 13 residues. As DNA, the CDR3 is TGTGCCAGCAGTTTCGAGACAGCCTACGAGCAGTACTTC. It specifies CASSFETAYEQYF.

The chain is built from TRBV18 and TRBJ2-7; D is perhaps TRBD2 (5 bases). Germline V CDR1 and CDR2: KGHSH, LQKENI. The CDR3 totals 14 residues. Trimming removed 6 bases from V and 5 bases from J, with 17 bases in between. CDR3 sequence reads: CASSGDTVRDEQYF. CDR3 nucleotide sequence: TGTGCCAGCTCGGGAGATACGGTACGAGACGAGCAGTACTTC.

This sequence joins TRBV5-1 and TRBJ2-7, with unresolved D. V lost 2 bases, J lost 1 base, and 13 bases lay in between. This CDR3 region has 15 residues. CDR1 is SGHRS and CDR2 is YFSETQ in the germline V gene. CDR3 DNA: TGCGCCAGCAGCTTTGGTGGCAGTACGTCCTACGAGCAGTACTTC. This encodes CASSFGGSTSYEQYF.

The J gene is TRBJ2-7, the V gene TRBV18, with 8 positions matching TRBD2. The CDR3 loop spans 15 amino acids. The germline V gene has CDR1 KGHSH and CDR2 LQKENI. The V segment lost 3 bases and the J segment 7 bases; nucleotides outside the gene matches: 11. The CDR3 reads CASSPLPGTSGEQYF. CDR3 in DNA: TGTGCCAGCTCACCTCTTCCCGGGACTAGTGGGGAGCAGTACTTC.

The rearrangement links TRBV9 to TRBJ2-3; 15 bases agree with TRBD2. The CDR3 extends over 21 amino acids. V shed 3 bases, J shed 6 bases, and the junction held 20 bases outside the gene matches. CDR1 is SGDLS and CDR2 is YYNGEE in the germline V gene. CDR3 bases: TGTGCCAGCAGCGCTTCTACCGATGCGGGGACTAGCGGGAGGAGGAGGGATACGCAGTATTTT. Translated: CASSASTDAGTSGRRRDTQYF.

V gene TRBV19 combines with J gene TRBJ1-3; D is undetermined. In germline, CDR1 is LNHDA, CDR2 SQIVND (reference sequence). Trimming left V 6 bases short and J 3 bases short, with 12 bases between. The CDR3 length is 14 residues. The CDR3 reads CASRDRGSGNTIYF. Written as DNA, the CDR3 is TGTGCCAGTAGAGACCGTGGGAGTGGAAACACCATATATTTT.

V gene TRBV28 combines with J gene TRBJ1-4; no clear D gene. The length of the CDR3 is 15 residues. The germline V gene has CDR1 MDHEN and CDR2 SYDVKM. Trimming removed 6 bases at V and 6 bases at J, with 17 bases between. CDR3 bases: TGTGCCAGCAGCATCCCGGGGAAGGTGGATGAAAAACTGTTTTTT. Its protein is CASSIPGKVDEKLFF.

About this clone itself: The sample contains more than one DNA sequence encoding this CDR3. CDR3 protein: CASSETSDYNEQFF. For the CDR3, the DNA is TGTGCCAGCAGTGAGACTAGCGACTACAATGAGCAGTTCTTC. The chain carries TRBV6-4 and TRBJ2-1, with 8 nucleotides matching TRBD2. Germline CDR1 and CDR2: MRHNA and SNTAGT. With 3 bases clipped from V and 3 bases from J, the junction kept 1 base outside the gene matches. The CDR3 has 14 residues.

The chain links TRBV10-1 to TRBJ1-6, with 7 bases identical to TRBD1. Germline assignment: CDR1 WNHNN and CDR2 SYGVQD (reference sequence). The CDR3 spans 15 residues. V was clipped by 4 bases and J by 5 bases; unmatched bases: 5. CDR3 DNA sequence: TGCGCCAGCAGTGCCGGACAGGCGAATAATTCACCCCTCCACTTT. Encoded protein: CASSAGQANNSPLHF.

This chain links TRBV3-1 (or the pseudogene TRBV3-2) with TRBJ2-7; possible D gene TRBD2, 5 bases. Germline assignment: CDR1 LGHDT and CDR2 YNNKEL (reference sequence). The V and J ends lost 3 bases and 3 bases respectively, with 15 bases between them. This CDR3 is 15 amino acids long. The CDR3 protein is CASSHLGAQDYEQYF. The CDR3 nucleotides read TGTGCCAGCAGCCACTTGGGAGCGCAAGACTACGAGCAGTACTTC.

The chain employs TRBV7-9 and TRBJ2-5; 10 nucleotides agree with TRBD2. The CDR3 length is 16 residues. Germline V lookup: CDR1 SEHNR, CDR2 FQNEAQ (reference sequence). J lost 2 bases, V lost 2 bases, and 5 bases had no gene match. CDR3 sequence: CASSLSGTSEQETQYF. CDR3 nucleotides: TGTGCCAGCAGCTTATCCGGGACTAGCGAACAAGAGACCCAGTACTTC.

The V gene is TRBV6-5, the J gene TRBJ1-1; tentatively, D is TRBD1 (6 bases). The CDR3 length is 14 residues. V lost 6 bases to trimming and J lost 1 base, with 12 bases between them. Germline CDR1 reads MNHEY; CDR2 reads SVGAGI. The CDR3 coding sequence is TGTGCCAGCAGCGACGGACAGACGAACACTGAAGCTTTCTTT. Its translation: CASSDGQTNTEAFF.

The chain uses TRBV28 and TRBJ2-3, with D perhaps matching TRBD2 (5 bases). Trimming pared 1 base from V and 9 bases from J, leaving 8 bases between. Per germline, CDR1 MDHEN and CDR2 SYDVKM. This CDR3 comprises 12 residues. The CDR3 spells CASSLSGLTQYF. CDR3 in DNA: TGTGCCAGCAGTTTATCCGGACTCACGCAGTATTTT.

The chain combines TRBV6-5 with TRBJ2-7; 9 bases are a match to TRBD1. This CDR3 is 14 amino acids long. The ends lost 5 bases at V and 3 bases at J; junction bases unmatched: 5. The germline V gene has CDR1 MNHEY and CDR2 SVGAGI. CDR3 DNA: TGTGCCAGCAGTACGGGACAGGGCAACTACGAGCAGTACTTC. It yields the protein CASSTGQGNYEQYF.